Given below is one TCR beta chain in context. This clonotype was observed at least ten times. This receptor's antigen is unknown. Base qualities are not provided; no much larger clone lies one nucleotide away. The data belong to a study of early T cells in non-severe SARS-CoV-2 infection (dated by TCRdb to about 2021). About the investigation overall: Because TCR sequencing relied on bulk RNA taken from unsorted whole blood, pairing of alpha and beta chains was not possible. Results the study describes overall, beyond this receptor: Matching against VDJdb was skewed toward anti-spike CD8 responses, likely underestimated virus-specific expansions, and missed private and CD4 specificities.

V loses 4 bases, J loses 4 bases, and the germline ends lie 15 bases apart. From cysteine to phenylalanine, the CDR3 is 14 amino acids long. CDR3 DNA is the only sequence kept; it has 42 bases, read in frame from the first base. As encoded in the germline V gene, CDR1 is SGHRS while CDR2 is YFSETQ. The method behind the library was 5' RACE. Sequencer: NextSeq 500. To correct for sequencing error and PCR bias, the TCR library protocol tagged individual cDNA molecules with unique molecular identifiers. Sequencing covered both TCR alpha and beta chains, and within each sample the abundances of alpha and beta sequences were tightly co-correlated. Processing in the source paper ran as follows. Decombinator V4 was used to perform V gene, J gene and CDR3 annotation of TCR sequences. Expanded TCRs were defined as changing significantly between any two time points under a Poisson model with p below 0.0001. Abundances of TCRs were expressed as counts per million after normalisation to the total number of TCRs sequenced in each sample. TRAV1-2 paired with TRAJ12, TRAJ20 or TRAJ33 defined MAIT TCRs, while TRAV10 paired with TRAJ18 defined iNKT TCRs. VDJdb, accessed 1 November 2021, was searched for CMV, EBV and SARS-CoV-2 annotated TCRs, with TCRs annotated for multiple antigens excluded. TCRdb trimmed public reads at Q25 via fastp, called clones via MiXCR and kept in-frame beta chains. Records with the same CDR3 protein are collapsed into one entry carrying the most frequent genes and DNA. In this record, the V and J calls reflect TCRdb's handling and not the investigators' own analysis. This sample has more than 80,000 distinct CDR3 sequences in its table, and roughly an eighth of those were observed once. Jointly, the top ten make up approximately 1.3% of the sample.

The study was a case-control design nested within a healthcare worker cohort in London, UK, with weekly nasopharyngeal swab PCR tests and blood sampling. Healthcare workers were recruited during the week of the UK lockdown, between 23 and 31 March 2020, and followed weekly for up to about 15 weeks. The source material was whole blood. The sequence was collected from an adult who was a healthcare worker with PCR-confirmed SARS-CoV-2 infection or an uninfected control (not recorded which). This chain is built from TRBV5-1 and TRBJ2-7, and perhaps TRBD2 as D gene, on 5 matching bases. The CDR3 amino acid sequence is: CASSGSASGYEQYF. The sequenced DNA is TGCGCCAGCAGCGGCTCAGCGAGCGGATACGAGCAGTACTTC.